This T cell receptor (beta chain) appears in the sequencing data of a study of shared clonotypes between healthy human individuals. Across the whole study: CD4 naive cells filled three plates per donor, CD4 memory three, CD8 naive two and CD8 memory one.

Study donors comprised healthy, HIV-negative adults devoid of recent acute infection or vaccination. As concerns this clone: The antigen remains undetermined.

Study findings and constraints: Non-shared clonotypes showed lower generation probabilities than clonotypes common to all four donors.

Produced via immunoSEQ multiplex PCR; TCRdb's table is partial and in-frame only. The sample lists millions of clones; approximately 94% were seen once. Per the germline V gene, CDR1 is SGHRS and CDR2 is YFSETQ. The V and J ends lost 6 bases and 5 bases respectively, with 11 bases between them. The CDR3 has 13 amino acids. The V and J genes are TRBV5-1 and TRBJ2-2; a weak D match, TRBD2 (6 bases). The sequencing sample was made of naive CD4+ T cells sorted from blood. Subset defined: CD45RA+ positively selected. This receptor was taken from a man between 18 and 35 years old in good health. The CDR3 coding sequence is TGCGCCAGCATGGAGGGGCGAACCGGGGAGCTGTTTTTT. Protein sequence: CASMEGRTGELFF. Using reference TRBV5-1 and TRBJ2-2 for the parts outside the CDR3, the full variable domain is KAGVTQTPRYLIKTRGQQVTLSCSPISGHRSVSWYQQTPGQGLQFLFEYFSETQRNKGNFPGRFSGRQFSNSRSEMNVSTLELGDSALYLCASMEGRTGELFFGEGSRLTVL.